What follows are 7 T cell receptor beta chains derived from one specimen sequenced in a study of blood T cells in healthy people across ages. The second PCR ran roughly 7 to 12 cycles with a sample-barcoded 5' primer and J-beta primers. TCRdb re-called the 5' RACE reads through MiXCR, storing one row per CDR3 protein. Of about 670,000 distinct CDR3 sequences listed, around 43% are singletons. The sample was blood. These receptors were collected from a man older than 75 in good health.

This clonotype was seen repeatedly, ten times or more. The rearrangement joins TRBV4-3 to TRBJ1-5, with a tentative D call TRBD1 (5 bases). The CDR3 sequence is 15 residues long. Trimming pared 1 base from V and 1 base from J, leaving 8 bases between. Germline CDR1 and CDR2: LGHNA and YSLEER. CDR3 DNA: TGCGCCAGCAGCCAAGTGAGGGACAGCAATCAGCCCCAGCATTTT. Protein sequence: CASSQVRDSNQPQHF.

This clonotype was observed a handful of times. The chain combines TRBV4-2 with TRBJ2-7; no clear D gene. The CDR3 runs to 13 residues. Germline CDR1 and CDR2: LGHNA and YNFKEQ. The ends were cut back, 2 bases at V and 4 bases at J, with 9 bases in the middle. CDR3 sequence (DNA): TGTGCCAGCAGCCAAAGTAACGGTTACGAGCAGTACTTC. This encodes CASSQSNGYEQYF.

This clonotype has ten or more counts. This chain joins TRBV12-3 or TRBV12-4 and TRBJ1-5; D ambiguous. Between the trimmed V and J ends, which lost 1 base and 1 base, there was a span of 5 bases. This CDR3 is 14 amino acids long. As DNA, the CDR3 is TGTGCCAGCAGTTTAGGACTGAGCAATCAGCCCCAGCATTTT. This translates into CASSLGLSNQPQHF.

This clonotype was recorded a few times. The J gene is TRBJ2-7, the V gene TRBV6-1; 14 bases line up with TRBD2. The CDR3 length is 19 residues. J was trimmed by 6 bases and V by 6 bases; bases with no gene match: 19. Germline-derived CDR1 and CDR2 are MNHNS and SASEGT. Here the CDR3 DNA reads TGTGCCAGCAGCCAGACTAGCGGGAGGGCCAAGTTGGGTCGTCGCGAGCAGTACTTC. It is translated as CASSQTSGRAKLGRREQYF.

This clonotype occurred once. A much larger clone differs from this one at a single base, so this may be a read error. The chain is built from TRBV29-1 and TRBJ2-1; D is unclear. Trimming removed 7 bases from V and 6 bases from J, with 19 bases in between. This CDR3 comprises 14 residues. CDR1 is SQVTM and CDR2 is ANQGSEA in the germline V gene. DNA of the CDR3: TGCAGCGGCACGGATCGAGCCTTGGGCAATGAGCAGTTCTTC. Translating gives CSGTDRALGNEQFF.

The genes are TRBV29-1 and TRBJ2-1; weak D call: TRBD1 (6 bases). The CDR3 length is 13 residues. From germline, CDR1 is SQVTM and CDR2 ANQGSEA. In nucleotides, the CDR3 is TGCTCTACTAGGGGACCCTTACAGGGAGAGCAGTTCTTC. This codes for CSTRGPLQGEQFF.

This clonotype was seen more than once but under ten times. V is TRBV6-2 or TRBV6-3 and J is TRBJ1-5; no clear D gene. The CDR3 extends over 13 amino acids. The germline gives CDR1 MNHEY, CDR2 SVGEGT. V gave up 6 bases and J gave up 8 bases, with 14 bases separating them. The CDR3 here is CASSRTGLEPQHF. The CDR3 coding sequence is TGTGCCAGCAGCCGGACTGGACTGGAGCCCCAGCATTTT.